The source of this T cell receptor (beta chain) is a study of vaccination effects on CD4 cells after COVID-19. Notes on this clone: Antigen specificity is unknown.

Within the ViraFEST assay, antigen-specific CD4+ T cells underwent expansion with viral peptide pools prior to sequencing. Following 10 days of culture, CD4+ T cells were isolated. Having tested negative for nucleocapsid antibodies, the vaccine recipients showed no prior SARS-CoV-2 infection. Clones were read by immunoSEQ multiplex PCR, and TCRdb kept only the in-frame ones, dropping some. Of under 80,000 clones listed, 78% were seen once; the top ten hold roughly a tenth. The CDR3 contains 15 residues. Germline CDR1 is SNHLY and CDR2 is FYNNEI. Trimming left V 6 bases short and J 4 bases short, with 15 bases between.

Sequencing used CD4+ T cells from PBMCs cultured with SARS-CoV-2 spike peptides, obtained before COVID-19 vaccination. The chain links TRBV2 to TRBJ2-2, with D possibly matching TRBD1 (6 bases). This TCR came from a human donor who received a COVID-19 vaccine. CDR3 amino acids: CASRAQGISTGELFF. The CDR3 nucleotides are TGTGCCAGCAGGGCCCAGGGGATCTCCACCGGGGAGCTGTTTTTT.